Shown below are 30 T cell receptor beta chains from a single sample sequenced in a study of blood T cell repertoires in COVID-19. Using immunoSEQ multiplex PCR, the repertoire was profiled, and TCRdb retains in-frame clones only, with some absent. This table has 290,000 or so clones, 80% to 95% appearing once. Material: peripheral blood. The source of these receptors is a woman aged 30 to 39 with COVID-19, enrolled during active disease.

The rearrangement links TRBV24-1 to TRBJ1-1; D may be TRBD1 (5 bases). The germline CDR1 and CDR2 sequences are KGHDR and SFDVKD. The length of the CDR3 is 13 residues. Trimming removed 1 base from V and 5 bases from J, with 7 bases in between. CDR3 residues: CATSDFKGTEAFF. The CDR3 nucleotides are TGTGCCACCAGTGATTTTAAGGGGACTGAAGCTTTCTTT.

CDR3: CASSLIGTGPYEQYF. For the CDR3, the DNA is TGTGCCAGCAGCTTAATCGGGACAGGACCCTACGAGCAGTACTTC. This chain links TRBV7-2 with TRBJ2-7; 8 positions agree with TRBD1. The V gene's germline CDR1 is SGHTA and CDR2 FQGNSA. Trimming removed 2 bases from V and 2 bases from J; junction bases left unmatched: 5. This CDR3 has 15 residues.

The CDR3 region has the DNA TGTGCCAGCAGCGTAGCAGGGAATGAGCAGTTCTTC. Amino acid sequence: CASSVAGNEQFF. The genes are TRBV9 and TRBJ2-1; weak D call: TRBD1 (5 bases). The CDR3 loop spans 12 amino acids. V lost 0 bases, J lost 7 bases, and 5 bases lay in between. Germline lookup yields CDR1 SGDLS and CDR2 YYNGEE.

This chain connects TRBV6-2 or TRBV6-3 to TRBJ1-6; the match to TRBD1 covers 7 bases. Germline CDR1 is MNHEY and CDR2 is SVGEGT. The CDR3 is 14 amino acids. Trimming took 6 bases from V and 6 from J; bases not matched to a gene: 5. The CDR3, as DNA: TGTGCCAGCAGCCTAAGACAGGGTAATTCACCCCTCCACTTT. It is translated as CASSLRQGNSPLHF.

The V gene is TRBV7-9, the J gene TRBJ2-1, with 14 bases lining up with TRBD2. The ends lost 5 bases at V and 2 bases at J; junction bases unmatched: 5. Germline V gene sequence: CDR1 SEHNR, CDR2 FQNEAQ (reference sequence). This CDR3 is built from 17 residues. The CDR3: CASSLGTSGSAYNEQFF. CDR3 sequence (DNA): TGTGCCAGCAGCCTCGGGACTAGCGGGAGTGCCTACAATGAGCAGTTCTTC.

Details on this clone: At one end, the junction sequence differs from germline, possibly due to a read error. The chain recombines TRBV29-1 with TRBJ2-6; 7 bases map to TRBD1. The germline V gene encodes CDR1 SQVTM and CDR2 ANQGSEA. The length of the CDR3 is 18 residues. The CDR3 DNA sequence: TGCAGCGCTGAAACCGGGACAGCTTCTTACTCTGGGGCCAACGTCCTGACTTTC. Protein sequence: CSAETGTASYSGANVLTF.

This clone was counted a single time. The V and J genes are TRBV7-3 and TRBJ2-1, with 8 bases that match TRBD2. The CDR3 is made up of 16 amino acids. J was trimmed by 5 bases and V by 6 bases; bases with no gene match: 12. Germline V CDR1 and CDR2: SGHTA, FQGTGA. This CDR3 reads CASRGLGAGVDNEQFF. Here the CDR3 DNA reads TGTGCCAGCAGGGGTCTCGGAGCGGGAGTAGACAATGAGCAGTTCTTC.

This clone was found once. V is TRBV6-2 or TRBV6-3 and J is TRBJ2-1, with a weak D call TRBD2 (5 bases). Germline V CDR1 and CDR2: MNHEY, SVGEGT. The length of the CDR3 is 16 residues. The V end was cut by 0 bases, the J end by 2 bases, with 11 bases between. The CDR3 spells CASSYSTLAPYNEQFF. CDR3 bases: TGTGCCAGCAGTTACTCGACTCTAGCCCCCTACAATGAGCAGTTCTTC.

The chain uses TRBV3-1 (or the pseudogene TRBV3-2) and TRBJ2-5; D unresolved. This CDR3 has 15 residues. Trimming shortened V by 4 bases and J by 5 bases, and 17 bases separated the two germline ends. Germline-derived CDR1 and CDR2 are LGHDT and YNNKEL (reference sequence). For the CDR3, the DNA is TGTGCCAGCAGCCCAAAGCATGATAGTTTGGAGACCCAGTACTTC. This translates into CASSPKHDSLETQYF.

V and J are TRBV28 and TRBJ1-2, with 9 bases matching TRBD1. From germline, CDR1 is MDHEN and CDR2 SYDVKM. CDR3 length: 16 residues. J gave up 5 bases and V 4 bases, and 11 bases lay outside the gene matches. The CDR3 DNA sequence: TGTGCCAGCAGTTCATACCACAGGGGGCAGGGGTATGGCTACACCTTC. This gives the protein CASSSYHRGQGYGYTF.

The rearrangement joins TRBV3-1 (or the pseudogene TRBV3-2) to TRBJ1-2; D is possibly TRBD1 (5 bases). The CDR3 covers 13 residues. Trimming pared 4 bases from V and 8 bases from J, leaving 14 bases between. Germline V gene data show CDR1 as LGHDT and CDR2 as YNNKEL (reference sequence). CDR3 sequence reads: CASSPVWGVGYTF. The CDR3 region has the DNA TGTGCCAGCAGCCCCGTCTGGGGGGTGGGCTACACCTTC.

The V gene is TRBV28, the J gene TRBJ2-7, with TRBD1 matching 7 bases. V shed 6 bases and J 3 bases; nucleotides not matched to a gene: 2. CDR3 length: 12 amino acids. Germline CDR1 reads MDHEN; CDR2 reads SYDVKM. The CDR3, as DNA: TGTGCCAGCAGGCGACAGGGCTACGAGCAGTACTTC. It is translated as CASRRQGYEQYF.

The CDR3, as DNA: TGTGCCAGCAGCTTAGCGGGACAGGATAATTCACCCCTCCACTTT. Amino acids: CASSLAGQDNSPLHF. J is TRBJ1-6 and V is TRBV11-2; 8 nucleotides align to TRBD1. V dropped 1 base and J dropped 5; count of bases not matched to a gene: 1. The germline V gene has CDR1 SGHAT and CDR2 FQNNGV. This CDR3 comprises 15 residues.

The rearrangement links TRBV11-2 to TRBJ1-5; D is perhaps TRBD1 (5 bases). This CDR3 is built from 15 residues. Germline V gene sequence: CDR1 SGHAT, CDR2 FQNNGV. V was clipped by 0 bases and J by 3 bases, with 9 bases between them. The CDR3 coding sequence is TGTGCCAGCAGCTTAGATACAGGCTTCAATCAGCCCCAGCATTTT. Translation gives CASSLDTGFNQPQHF.

CDR3 nucleotide sequence: TGTGCCAGCAGTTTATTAGGGACTAGCGGGAGCTACGAGCAGTACTTC. It is translated as CASSLLGTSGSYEQYF. This chain links TRBV28 with TRBJ2-7; the match to TRBD2 covers 14 bases. CDR3 length: 16 amino acids. After removal of 1 base from V and 3 bases from J, the junction contained 2 bases not matched to a gene. Germline V lookup: CDR1 MDHEN, CDR2 SYDVKM. The full variable domain, with the rest looked up from reference TRBV28 and TRBJ2-7, is DVKVTQSSRYLVKRTGEKVFLECVQDMDHENMFWYRQDPGLGLRLIYFSYDVKMKEKGDIPEGYSVSREKKERFSLILESASTNQTSMYLCASSLLGTSGSYEQYFGPGTRLTVT.

The gene calls are TRBV7-2 and TRBJ2-7; D perhaps matches TRBD1 (6 bases). The CDR3 is 12 amino acids. V lost 6 bases, J lost 3 bases, and 9 bases lay in between. CDR1 and CDR2 from the germline V gene are SGHTA and FQGNSA. The chain's CDR3 is CASRGQIYEQYF. CDR3 bases: TGTGCCAGCAGGGGACAAATCTACGAGCAGTACTTC.

The V gene is TRBV5-1, the J gene TRBJ2-3; 11 bases agree with TRBD2. Per the germline V gene, CDR1 is SGHRS and CDR2 is YFSETQ. The V gene end was trimmed by 2 bases and the J gene end by 0 bases; junction bases not matched to a gene: 2. The CDR3 length is 16 residues. The CDR3 DNA reads TGCGCCAGCAGCTTTCTAGCGGGAGGAAGCACAGATACGCAGTATTTT. This sequence encodes CASSFLAGGSTDTQYF. The full variable domain, rest sourced from reference TRBV5-1 and TRBJ2-3, is KAGVTQTPRYLIKTRGQQVTLSCSPISGHRSVSWYQQTPGQGLQFLFEYFSETQRNKGNFPGRFSGRQFSNSRSEMNVSTLELGDSALYLCASSFLAGGSTDTQYFGPGTRLTVL.

J is TRBJ2-7 and V is TRBV5-1; the D is unclear. The CDR3 sequence is 13 residues long. With 0 bases removed from V and 3 bases from J, the gap between germline ends came to 7 bases. CDR1 and CDR2 (germline): SGHRS, YFSETQ. CDR3 bases: TGCGCCAGCAGCTTGGAGTCCAGCTACGAGCAGTACTTC. Translation gives CASSLESSYEQYF.

V usage is TRBV27 and J usage is TRBJ1-2; tentatively, D is TRBD1 (5 bases). Per the germline V gene, CDR1 is MNHEY and CDR2 is SMNVEV (reference sequence). This CDR3 has 13 amino acids. V lost 5 bases and J lost 7, with 14 bases in between. In nucleotides, the CDR3 is TGTGCCAGCAGTCCCCAGGACAAGTCTGGCTACACCTTC. It specifies CASSPQDKSGYTF.

This clone was seen once. The chain carries TRBV5-1 and TRBJ1-4; 8 bases are a match to TRBD1. The CDR3 is 15 residues long. CDR1 and CDR2 (germline): SGHRS, YFSETQ. Trimming cost V 3 bases and J 1 base; bases outside gene matches: 2. The CDR3 DNA follows: TGCGCCAGCAGCTATACAGGGGGAACTAATGAAAAACTGTTTTTT. It encodes CASSYTGGTNEKLFF.

The sample holds one count of this clone. The genes are TRBV6-1 and TRBJ1-2; possible D gene TRBD1, 5 bases. The CDR3 is 15 residues long. Germline-derived CDR1 and CDR2 are MNHNS and SASEGT. Trimming took 5 bases from V and 4 from J, leaving 17 bases between them. This CDR3 is CASSIGAGSGYGYTF. The CDR3 DNA sequence: TGTGCCAGCAGTATTGGTGCAGGGTCGGGCTATGGCTACACCTTC.

V is TRBV27 and J is TRBJ1-1; 10 bases map to TRBD1. The CDR3 consists of 13 residues. J gave up 6 bases and V 6 bases, and 4 bases lay outside the gene matches. CDR1 is MNHEY and CDR2 is SMNVEV in the germline V gene (reference sequence). CDR3 sequence (DNA): TGTGCCAGCAGCTCGACAGGGGGCTCTGAAGCTTTCTTT. Its protein product is CASSSTGGSEAFF.

The chain joins TRBV18 to TRBJ1-2; no reliable D call. V lost 3 bases and J lost 4, with 9 bases in between. Germline-derived CDR1 and CDR2 are KGHSH and LQKENI. The CDR3 sequence is 13 residues long. DNA of the CDR3: TGTGCCAGCTCACCGCAGACACTCTATGGCTACACCTTC. Translating gives CASSPQTLYGYTF. Full variable domain (missing parts from reference TRBV18 and TRBJ1-2): NAGVMQNPRHLVRRRGQEARLRCSPMKGHSHVYWYRQLPEEGLKFMVYLQKENIIDESGMPKERFSAEFPKEGPSILRIQQVVRGDSAAYFCASSPQTLYGYTFGSGTRLTVV.

In regard to this clone: The sample contains more than one DNA sequence encoding this CDR3. The chain has TRBV9 and TRBJ1-1, with D tentatively TRBD1 (5 bases). The V and J ends lost 2 bases and 0 bases respectively, with 8 bases between them. The CDR3 covers 14 residues. CDR1 and CDR2 from the germline V gene are SGDLS and YYNGEE. Here the CDR3 DNA reads TGTGCCAGCAGCGTGGAGGGGATGAACACTGAAGCTTTCTTT. It encodes CASSVEGMNTEAFF.

This chain uses TRBV5-6 with TRBJ2-5, with TRBD1 identical over 7 bases. With V trimmed by 4 bases and J by 0 bases, 9 bases remained unmatched. The CDR3 consists of 16 residues. Germline V gene data show CDR1 as SGHDT and CDR2 as YYEEEE. CDR3 sequence (DNA): TGTGCCAGCAGCCCCTGGGACAGAATTTACCAAGAGACCCAGTACTTC. Protein: CASSPWDRIYQETQYF.

This sequence joins TRBV5-6 and TRBJ1-1, with 7 bases fitting TRBD1. Germline CDR1 SGHDT, CDR2 YYEEEE. Trimming removed 4 bases from V and 1 base from J; junction bases left unmatched: 7. CDR3 length: 15 residues. This CDR3 reads CASSPRGQPNTEAFF. DNA of the CDR3: TGTGCCAGCAGCCCCAGGGGACAGCCGAACACTGAAGCTTTCTTT.

The chain combines TRBV2 with TRBJ2-1; maybe TRBD2 (5 bases). Germline V gene lookup returns CDR1 SNHLY and CDR2 FYNNEI. With 3 bases removed from V and 0 bases from J, the gap between germline ends came to 9 bases. The CDR3 has 15 residues. The CDR3 DNA follows: TGTGCCAGCAGTGACTTAGGGAGCTCCTACAATGAGCAGTTCTTC. Translated: CASSDLGSSYNEQFF.

The chain is built from TRBV28 and TRBJ1-1, with a possible D match to TRBD1 (6 bases). Germline CDR1 and CDR2: MDHEN and SYDVKM. The CDR3 totals 14 residues. V dropped 8 bases and J dropped 1 base, with 14 bases sitting between them. The DNA for the CDR3 is TGTGCCAGCGGGAGGGGCAGGGGGAACACTGAAGCTTTCTTT. It codes for CASGRGRGNTEAFF.

The V and J genes are TRBV27 and TRBJ2-2; tentatively, D is TRBD1 (5 bases). V shed 5 bases and J shed 3 bases, with 10 bases lying between them. Germline CDR1 and CDR2: MNHEY and SMNVEV (reference sequence). The CDR3 is 14 residues long. The CDR3: CASSLQGYTGELFF. The CDR3 DNA reads TGTGCCAGCAGTCTCCAGGGTTACACCGGGGAGCTGTTTTTT.

This chain joins TRBV28 and TRBJ1-1; D is undetermined. The CDR3 runs to 15 residues. The V gene lost 1 base and the J gene lost 1 base, with 10 bases spanning the gap. Germline lookup yields CDR1 MDHEN and CDR2 SYDVKM. CDR3 nucleotide sequence: TGTGCCAGCAGTTTATCGGGGTTGGGGAACACTGAAGCTTTCTTT. This sequence encodes CASSLSGLGNTEAFF.